The table lists the clone carrying this T cell receptor (beta chain) with a few counts. Its antigen is unidentified. The sample comes from a study of T cell repertoires in cytomegalovirus infection. In the study overall: Peptides in the study included HLA-C-restricted and HLA-B-restricted CMV epitopes. Study-level findings and limits: HLA-C-restricted, CMV-specific TCR beta clonotypes were dominant ex vivo.

The CDR3 runs 15 residues. V gave up 1 base and J gave up 4 bases, with 14 bases separating them. Germline V gene lookup returns CDR1 SGHTA and CDR2 FQGNSA. TCRdb called the reads again in MiXCR, with one record for every CDR3 protein. This sample carries fewer than 350,000 distinct CDR3 sequences, 25% to 35% of them seen once, and the ten largest clones take 15% to 20%. The rearrangement joins TRBV7-2 to TRBJ2-7; D uncertain. The clonotype originates from a human donor in good health (CMV status not recorded). Some clones in this sample may be carry-over from other donors' samples. Material: cultured PBMCs, obtained from culture after CMV antigen stimulation. CDR3 residues: CASSLEASLLYEQYF. Here the CDR3 DNA reads TGTGCCAGCAGCTTAGAGGCCAGCCTTTTGTACGAGCAGTACTTC.